These T cell receptor beta chains were read from a single sample in a study of T-cell memory formation after mild COVID-19. TCRdb recomputed calls from the 5' RACE reads with MiXCR, one row per CDR3 protein. The data hold 400,000 to 500,000 distinct CDR3 sequences, with approximately 24% observed a single time. The sample consisted of PBMCs or a T cell subset sorted from them (not recorded which). Every receptor here comes from an adult woman who had mild COVID-19 (a few samples of this study predate the infection). Cell type and time point are not known. Both conserved end residues are part of each CDR3. D genes are given only for firm matches. Size values are once, few and many counts, or a class for expanded clones, and some rows have none.

V gene	J gene	D gene	clone size	CDR3 protein	CDR3 DNA
TRBV3-1	TRBJ1-1	.	.	CASSQRQHTEAFF	TGTGCCAGCAGCCAAAGACAGCACACTGAAGCTTTCTTT
TRBV12-3/TRBV12-4	TRBJ2-5	.	few	CASSLNLVQETQYF	TGTGCCAGCAGTTTAAATCTGGTACAAGAGACCCAGTACTTC
TRBV19	TRBJ1-3	TRBD1	.	CASSSNSGTGSGNTIYF	TGTGCCAGTAGTTCCAATTCCGGGACAGGATCTGGAAACACCATATATTTT
TRBV29-1	TRBJ2-6	.	.	CSVELLQGSGANVLTF	TGCAGCGTTGAACTGCTCCAGGGTTCTGGGGCCAACGTCCTGACTTTC
TRBV20-1	TRBJ1-6	TRBD1	few	CSATTGTGGYNSPLHF	TGCAGTGCTACTACCGGGACAGGGGGATATAATTCACCCCTCCACTTT
TRBV14	TRBJ2-7	.	.	CASSQINEQYF	TGTGCCAGCAGCCAAATCAACGAGCAGTACTTC
TRBV4-1	TRBJ2-7	.	.	CASSQGPGQASYEQYF	TGCGCCAGCAGCCAAGGCCCTGGACAAGCCTCCTACGAGCAGTACTTC
TRBV20-1	TRBJ1-1	.	.	CSARVQGLITEAFF	TGCAGTGCTAGAGTTCAGGGGCTGATCACTGAAGCTTTCTTT
TRBV12-3/TRBV12-4	TRBJ1-5	.	few	CASNGGGQPQHF	TGTGCCAGCAACGGGGGGGGACAGCCCCAGCATTTT
TRBV20-1	TRBJ2-7	.	.	CSARVADPYEQYF	TGCAGTGCTAGAGTGGCGGACCCCTACGAGCAGTACTTC
TRBV4-3	TRBJ2-1	.	.	CASSRKGPGPNYNEQFF	TGCGCCAGCAGCCGGAAGGGGCCGGGACCCAACTACAATGAGCAGTTCTTC
TRBV5-1	TRBJ2-3	.	.	CASRVTANTDTQYF	TGCGCCAGCAGGGTTACAGCTAACACAGATACGCAGTATTTT
TRBV19	TRBJ2-1	.	.	CASSIRRDSYNEQFF	TGTGCCAGTAGTATTAGGCGGGACAGCTACAATGAGCAGTTCTTC
TRBV7-2	TRBJ2-3	.	.	CASSDQDTQYF	TGTGCCAGCAGCGACCAAGATACGCAGTATTTT
TRBV11-3	TRBJ2-1	TRBD2	.	CASSSPSGRDNEQFF	TGTGCCAGCAGCTCTCCTAGCGGGAGGGATAATGAGCAGTTCTTC
TRBV7-2	TRBJ2-5	TRBD2	.	CASSPPGGPQETQYF	TGTGCCAGCAGCCCCCCGGGGGGGCCCCAAGAGACCCAGTACTTC
TRBV7-9	TRBJ2-5	.	.	CASSPGLLAGETQYF	TGTGCCAGCAGCCCAGGGCTCCTAGCTGGGGAGACCCAGTACTTC
TRBV12-3/TRBV12-4	TRBJ2-2	TRBD2	few	CASSPGLAGAIGELFF	TGTGCCAGCAGCCCGGGACTAGCGGGAGCGATCGGGGAGCTGTTTTTT
TRBV24-1	TRBJ2-1	TRBD2	.	CATSAAPGGGSYNEQFF	TGTGCCACCAGTGCCGCGCCGGGGGGTGGCTCCTACAATGAGCAGTTCTTC
TRBV21-1	TRBJ2-3	.	many	CASSKASGSTDTQYF	TGTGCCAGCAGCAAAGCATCCGGAAGCACAGATACGCAGTATTTT
TRBV11-2	TRBJ2-7	.	few	CAGKDGSLLYEQYF	TGTGCCGGTAAAGACGGCTCTCTCCTCTACGAGCAGTACTTC
TRBV11-1	TRBJ2-1	TRBD2	.	CASSFTSGAIGEQFF	TGTGCCAGCAGCTTTACTAGCGGGGCCATCGGGGAGCAGTTCTTC
TRBV20-1	TRBJ2-2	.	.	CSAHKMNTGELFF	TGCAGTGCTCATAAAATGAACACCGGGGAGCTGTTTTTT
TRBV5-4	TRBJ1-2	.	.	CASSLRGSDGYTF	TGTGCCAGCAGCTTGCGGGGTTCGGATGGCTACACCTTC
TRBV6-2/TRBV6-3	TRBJ1-2	.	.	CASRGTEYGYTF	TGTGCCAGCCGAGGGACTGAATATGGCTACACCTTC
TRBV11-2	TRBJ2-7	.	.	CASSRGTASTYEQYF	TGTGCCAGCAGCCGCGGGACAGCCAGTACCTACGAGCAGTACTTC
TRBV5-8	TRBJ2-1	.	.	CASSLRGTGYNEQFF	TGTGCCAGCAGCTTGAGGGGGACCGGGTACAATGAGCAGTTCTTC
TRBV4-3	TRBJ1-2	TRBD1	.	CASSPFETGKHGYTF	TGCGCCAGCAGCCCCTTTGAGACAGGGAAGCATGGCTACACCTTC
TRBV11-3	TRBJ2-1	.	.	CASSLLGGGMENYNEQFF	TGTGCCAGCAGCTTACTGGGAGGTGGGATGGAGAACTACAATGAGCAGTTCTTC
TRBV5-1	TRBJ2-1	.	.	CASSLGVHNEQFF	TGCGCCAGCAGCTTGGGTGTTCACAATGAGCAGTTCTTC
TRBV5-1	TRBJ2-7	.	.	CASSLAVGARTEQYF	TGCGCCAGCAGCTTGGCCGTGGGAGCCCGGACCGAGCAGTACTTC
TRBV2	TRBJ2-5	.	.	CASSRNSGFQETQYF	TGTGCCAGCAGCCGCAATTCGGGGTTTCAAGAGACCCAGTACTTC
TRBV12-3/TRBV12-4	TRBJ2-2	.	few	CASSLLGYTGELFF	TGTGCCAGCAGTTTACTGGGGTACACCGGGGAGCTGTTTTTT
TRBV12-3/TRBV12-4	TRBJ2-3	.	.	CASSLSRGGDTQYF	TGTGCCAGCAGCCTGAGCAGGGGCGGCGATACGCAGTATTTT
TRBV4-1	TRBJ1-2	.	.	CASSQGLASNYGYTF	TGCGCCAGCAGCCAAGGATTAGCTTCTAACTATGGCTACACCTTC
TRBV20-1	TRBJ2-7	TRBD2	few	CSARERGGRYEQYF	TGCAGTGCTAGGGAGCGGGGGGGCCGCTACGAGCAGTACTTC
TRBV15	TRBJ1-5	.	.	CATSSDRTYSNQPQHF	TGTGCCACCAGCAGTGACAGAACATATAGCAATCAGCCCCAGCATTTT
TRBV20-1	TRBJ2-3	.	few	CSASDPGLRTDTQYF	TGCAGTGCCAGTGACCCGGGACTTCGCACAGATACGCAGTATTTT
TRBV12-3/TRBV12-4	TRBJ2-2	.	few	CASRHGTNTGELFF	TGTGCCAGCAGGCACGGGACAAACACCGGGGAGCTGTTTTTT
TRBV20-1	TRBJ2-1	TRBD2	many	CSAVSGGAGNEQFF	TGCAGTGCTGTTAGCGGGGGGGCCGGCAATGAGCAGTTCTTC
TRBV12-3/TRBV12-4	TRBJ1-2	TRBD1	.	CASSPTGTGEGYTF	TGTGCCAGCAGTCCAACCGGGACAGGTGAAGGCTACACCTTC
TRBV7-7	TRBJ2-5	TRBD1	.	CASSARDREGETQYF	TGTGCCAGCAGCGCCCGGGACAGGGAGGGAGAGACCCAGTACTTC
TRBV12-3/TRBV12-4	TRBJ2-7	.	few	CASRSGVLEYF	TGTGCCAGCAGGTCTGGGGTCTTGGAGTACTTC
TRBV19	TRBJ2-4	.	.	CASSTRDTKNIQYF	TGTGCCAGTAGTACCCGGGACACAAAAAACATTCAGTACTTC
TRBV27	TRBJ1-5	.	few	CASSFGGGFNQPQHF	TGTGCCAGCAGTTTTGGGGGGGGGTTCAATCAGCCCCAGCATTTT
TRBV9	TRBJ2-1	.	.	CASSVGSRGKMYEQFF	TGTGCCAGCAGCGTAGGCAGCCGGGGGAAAATGTATGAGCAGTTCTTC
TRBV15	TRBJ2-2	.	few	CATSSSPRGLAGELFF	TGTGCCACCAGCTCCTCCCCAAGGGGGTTGGCCGGGGAGCTGTTTTTT